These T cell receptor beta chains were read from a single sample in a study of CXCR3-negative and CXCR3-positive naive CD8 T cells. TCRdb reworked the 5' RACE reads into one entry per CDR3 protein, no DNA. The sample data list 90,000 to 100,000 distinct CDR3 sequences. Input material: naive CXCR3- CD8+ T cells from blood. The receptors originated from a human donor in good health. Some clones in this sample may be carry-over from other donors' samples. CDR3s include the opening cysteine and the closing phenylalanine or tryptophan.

CDR3: CASSVERGPYNEQFF
J: TRBJ2-1
V: TRBV9

CDR3: CSDVFTMGGIDEQFF
J: TRBJ2-1
V: TRBV20-1

CDR3: CASSFLPASGQETQYF
J: TRBJ2-5
V: TRBV7-9

CDR3: CASRGPTGSGEQFF
J: TRBJ2-1
V: TRBV25-1

CDR3: CASSDRVVAAADTQYF
J: TRBJ2-3
V: TRBV3-1

CDR3: CSVEAGAADTEAFF
J: TRBJ1-1
V: TRBV29-1

CDR3: CASSPHSSNSYEQYF
J: TRBJ2-7
V: TRBV4-3

CDR3: CSAREFVGDSNYGYTF
J: TRBJ1-2
V: TRBV20-1

CDR3: CSATMILAAYNEQFF
J: TRBJ2-1
V: TRBV20-1

CDR3: CATSGSTAYEQYF
J: TRBJ2-7
V: TRBV10-3

CDR3: CASSQEAGSYEQYF
J: TRBJ2-7
V: TRBV14

CDR3: CASSLGQVPEGAFF
J: TRBJ1-1
V: TRBV5-1

CDR3: CASISKGSETQYF
J: TRBJ2-5
V: TRBV2

CDR3: CASSQEREKLFF
J: TRBJ1-4
V: TRBV4-1

CDR3: CASSPAPGLAGEQYF
J: TRBJ2-7
V: TRBV7-9

CDR3: CRVDGLDRHQETQYF
J: TRBJ2-5
V: TRBV29-1

CDR3: CASILTVAGDYEQYF
J: TRBJ2-7
V: TRBV7-9

CDR3: CASSQHGSLLNEQFF
J: TRBJ2-1
V: TRBV4-1

CDR3: CSATAVSTNYGYTF
J: TRBJ1-2
V: TRBV20-1

CDR3: CASSLSVWSNQPQHF
J: TRBJ1-5
V: TRBV27

CDR3: CASRRSGALYNEQFF
J: TRBJ2-1
V: TRBV12-3/TRBV12-4

CDR3: CASSLFAGDQETQYF
J: TRBJ2-5
V: TRBV12-3/TRBV12-4

CDR3: CASSHGRLYNEQFF
J: TRBJ2-1
V: TRBV14

CDR3: CAISESPTSGSREQYF
J: TRBJ2-7
V: TRBV10-3

CDR3: CASSLVGQGAPTEAFF
J: TRBJ1-1
V: TRBV27

CDR3: CAWSGENEQYF
J: TRBJ2-7
V: TRBV30

CDR3: CSAPVQANYGYTF
J: TRBJ1-2
V: TRBV29-1

CDR3: CASSQERVAGGNNEQFF
J: TRBJ2-1
V: TRBV4-1

CDR3: CASSFTGTGGLNNMGEAFF
J: TRBJ1-1
V: TRBV7-6

CDR3: CATSRDGRDRTDTQYF
J: TRBJ2-3
V: TRBV15

CDR3: CASSVGETGYEQYF
J: TRBJ2-7
V: TRBV9

CDR3: CSVEGTGPVDTQYF
J: TRBJ2-3
V: TRBV29-1

CDR3: CASSLTGSLYGYTF
J: TRBJ1-2
V: TRBV7-2

CDR3: CASRPGLRDTQYF
J: TRBJ2-3
V: TRBV10-3

CDR3: CASSLGDRVFDGYTF
J: TRBJ1-2
V: TRBV5-4

CDR3: CASSPGTGGNNEQFF
J: TRBJ2-1
V: TRBV7-3

CDR3: CASSPGGSYEQYF
J: TRBJ2-7
V: TRBV7-9

CDR3: CATSRAADEQFF
J: TRBJ2-1
V: TRBV15

CDR3: CASSQDRAASYEQYF
J: TRBJ2-7
V: TRBV4-1

CDR3: CASRLTGTGEADTQYF
J: TRBJ2-3
V: TRBV2

CDR3: CSVEGGSTYNEQFF
J: TRBJ2-1
V: TRBV29-1

CDR3: CASSQEEFYEQYF
J: TRBJ2-7
V: TRBV4-3

CDR3: CSASRRGSYEQYF
J: TRBJ2-7
V: TRBV20-1

CDR3: CATSSSGRFYEQYF
J: TRBJ2-7
V: TRBV15

CDR3: CSVEGQTYQETQYF
J: TRBJ2-5
V: TRBV29-1

CDR3: CAIRFDGTGGVVDTQYF
J: TRBJ2-3
V: TRBV7-2

CDR3: CASGLVRDYGYTF
J: TRBJ1-2
V: TRBV12-5

CDR3: CASSYKGGQYEQYF
J: TRBJ2-7
V: TRBV6-2/TRBV6-3

CDR3: CASTTASSYNEQFF
J: TRBJ2-1
V: TRBV7-2

CDR3: CASSFESPNEQFF
J: TRBJ2-1
V: TRBV7-2